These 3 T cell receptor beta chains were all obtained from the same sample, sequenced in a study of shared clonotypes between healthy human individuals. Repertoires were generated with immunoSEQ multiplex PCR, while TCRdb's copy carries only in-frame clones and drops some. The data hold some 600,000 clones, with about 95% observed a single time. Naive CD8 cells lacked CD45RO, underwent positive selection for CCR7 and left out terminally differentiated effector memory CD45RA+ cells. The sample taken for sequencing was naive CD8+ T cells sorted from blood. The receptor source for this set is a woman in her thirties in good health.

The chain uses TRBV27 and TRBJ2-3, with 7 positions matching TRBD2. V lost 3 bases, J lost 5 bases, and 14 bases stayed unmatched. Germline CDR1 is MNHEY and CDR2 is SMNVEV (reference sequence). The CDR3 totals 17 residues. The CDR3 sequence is CASSLVGGYAVRDTQYF. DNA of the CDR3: TGTGCCAGCAGTTTGGTGGGAGGGTATGCGGTCAGAGATACGCAGTATTTT.

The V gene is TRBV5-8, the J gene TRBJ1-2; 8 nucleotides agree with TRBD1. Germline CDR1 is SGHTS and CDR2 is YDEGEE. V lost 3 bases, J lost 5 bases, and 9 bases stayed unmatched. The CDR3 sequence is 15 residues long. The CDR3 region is CASSWVAGTGYGYTF. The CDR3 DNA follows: TGTGCCAGCAGCTGGGTCGCCGGGACAGGATATGGCTACACCTTC.

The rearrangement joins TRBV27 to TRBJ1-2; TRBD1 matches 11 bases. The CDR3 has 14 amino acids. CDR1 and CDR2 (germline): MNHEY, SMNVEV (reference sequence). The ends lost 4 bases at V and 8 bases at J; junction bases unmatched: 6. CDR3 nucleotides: TGTGCCAGCAGTTCAAGGACAGGGGGCTGGGGCTACACCTTC. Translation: CASSSRTGGWGYTF.